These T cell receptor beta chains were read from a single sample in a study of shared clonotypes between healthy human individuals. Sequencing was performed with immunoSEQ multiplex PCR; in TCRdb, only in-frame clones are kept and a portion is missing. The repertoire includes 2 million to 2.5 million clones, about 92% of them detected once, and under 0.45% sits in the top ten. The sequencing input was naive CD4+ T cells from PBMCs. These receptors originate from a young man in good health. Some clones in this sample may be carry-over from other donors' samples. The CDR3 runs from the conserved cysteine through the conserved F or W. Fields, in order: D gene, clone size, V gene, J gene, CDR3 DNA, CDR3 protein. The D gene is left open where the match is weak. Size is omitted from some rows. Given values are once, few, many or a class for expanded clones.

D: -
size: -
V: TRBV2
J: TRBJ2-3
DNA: TGTGCCAGCAGTCAAGCAGATACGCAGTATTTT
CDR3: CASSQADTQYF

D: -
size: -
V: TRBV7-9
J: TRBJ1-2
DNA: TGTGCCAGCAGCTTAGGAGCGGGGCACTATGGCTACACCTTC
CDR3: CASSLGAGHYGYTF

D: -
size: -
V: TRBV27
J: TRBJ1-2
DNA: TGTGCCAGCAGCACCAAACAGGGAAACTATGGCTACACCTTC
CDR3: CASSTKQGNYGYTF

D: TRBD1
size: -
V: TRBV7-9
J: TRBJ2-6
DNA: TGTGCCAGCAGCCAACCCCGGGGGACAGGAGACTCTGGGGCCAACGTCCTGACTTTC
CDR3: CASSQPRGTGDSGANVLTF

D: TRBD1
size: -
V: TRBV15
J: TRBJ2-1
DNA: TGTGCCACCAGCAGAGTTGGGGTACGGGACAGCCGGAAAGAGCAGTTCTTC
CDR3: CATSRVGVRDSRKEQFF

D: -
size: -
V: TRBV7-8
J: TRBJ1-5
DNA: TGTGCCAGCAGCCCCCAGGGCAGTCAGCCCCAGCATTTT
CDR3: CASSPQGSQPQHF

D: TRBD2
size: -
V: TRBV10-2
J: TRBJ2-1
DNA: TGCGCCAGCAGTGAGACAGCGACTAGCTTCTACAATGAGCAGTTCTTC
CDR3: CASSETATSFYNEQFF

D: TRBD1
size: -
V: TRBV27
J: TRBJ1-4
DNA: TGTGCCAGCAGATACACCTACAGGGGAGGTAGTGAAAAACTGTTTTTT
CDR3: CASRYTYRGGSEKLFF

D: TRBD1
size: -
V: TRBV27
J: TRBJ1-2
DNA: TGTGCCAGCAGCAGCAGGGGGCGAGTCTACACCTTC
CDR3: CASSSRGRVYTF

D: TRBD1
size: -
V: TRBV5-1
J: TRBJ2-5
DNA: TGCGCCAGCAGCCCGGGGACAGCATACCAAGAGACCCAGTACTTC
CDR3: CASSPGTAYQETQYF

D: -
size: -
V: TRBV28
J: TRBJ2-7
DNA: TGTGCCAGCATGGTAACTGACCGGGAGCAGTACTTC
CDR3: CASMVTDREQYF

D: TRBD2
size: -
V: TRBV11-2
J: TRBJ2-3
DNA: TGTGCCAGCAGCCGAAGACTAGCGGGAAGCACAGATACGCAGTATTTT
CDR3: CASSRRLAGSTDTQYF

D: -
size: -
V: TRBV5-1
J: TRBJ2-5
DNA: TGCGCCAGCAGCTCGATACCGGGATCCCAAGAGACCCAGTACTTC
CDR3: CASSSIPGSQETQYF

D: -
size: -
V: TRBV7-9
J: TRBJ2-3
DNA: TGTGCCAGCAGCTTAACGCCTTCTAGCACAGATACGCAGTATTTT
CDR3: CASSLTPSSTDTQYF

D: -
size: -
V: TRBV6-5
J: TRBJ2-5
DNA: TGTGCCAGCAGTCAACCCCCGGGGGAGACCCAGTACTTC
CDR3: CASSQPPGETQYF

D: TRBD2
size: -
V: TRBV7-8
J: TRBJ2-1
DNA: TGTGCCAGCAGCCCCCGGGAGGGCCTAGGTAATGAGCAGTTCTTC
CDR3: CASSPREGLGNEQFF

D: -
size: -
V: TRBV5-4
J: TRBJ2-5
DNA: TGTGCCAGCAGCTCGGGGGCGGTAATAACTCAAGAGACCCAGTACTTC
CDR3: CASSSGAVITQETQYF

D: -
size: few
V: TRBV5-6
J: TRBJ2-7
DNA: TGTGCCAGCAGCTTGGTCGACGAGCAGTACTTC
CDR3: CASSLVDEQYF

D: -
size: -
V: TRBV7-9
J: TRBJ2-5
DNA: TGTGCCAGCAGCTTATCCGCGGGACAAGAGACCCAGTACTTC
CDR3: CASSLSAGQETQYF

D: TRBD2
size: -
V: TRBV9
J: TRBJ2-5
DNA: TGTGCCAGCAACCCGGGAGGGACCCAAGAGACCCAGTACTTC
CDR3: CASNPGGTQETQYF

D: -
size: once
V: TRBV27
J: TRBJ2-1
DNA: TGTGCCAGCAGTTCACTAGGTAGCTCCTACAATGAGCAGTTCTTC
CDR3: CASSSLGSSYNEQFF

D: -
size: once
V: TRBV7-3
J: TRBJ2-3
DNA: TGTGCCAGCAGCTCGACTAGAAGCACAGATACGCAGTATTTT
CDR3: CASSSTRSTDTQYF

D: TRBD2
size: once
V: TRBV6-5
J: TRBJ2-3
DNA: TGTGCCAGCAGTTACACAGCGGGGCCCACAGATACGCAGTATTTT
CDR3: CASSYTAGPTDTQYF

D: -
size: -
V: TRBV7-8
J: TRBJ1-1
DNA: TGTGCCAGCAGCTTAGCAACAGTGAACACTGAAGCTTTCTTT
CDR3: CASSLATVNTEAFF

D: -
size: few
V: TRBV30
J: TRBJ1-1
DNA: TGTGCCTGGGGACCGAGGCACCTGAACACTGAAGCTTTCTTT
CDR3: CAWGPRHLNTEAFF

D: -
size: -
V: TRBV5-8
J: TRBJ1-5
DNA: TGTGCCAGCAGCTTCAGTGGCAATCAGCCCCAGCATTTT
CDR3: CASSFSGNQPQHF

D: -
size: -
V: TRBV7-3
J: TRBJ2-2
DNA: TGTGCCAGCAGGCCCCCTGGGGGAGAGGGCACCGGGGAGCTGTTTTTT
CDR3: CASRPPGGEGTGELFF

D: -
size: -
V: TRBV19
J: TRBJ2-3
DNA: TGTGCCAGTAGAAGGGACACCCAGGATACGCAGTATTTT
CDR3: CASRRDTQDTQYF

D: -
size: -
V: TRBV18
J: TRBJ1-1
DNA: TGTGCCAGCTCACCAGCCGAATTTCCTTACACTGAAGCTTTCTTT
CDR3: CASSPAEFPYTEAFF

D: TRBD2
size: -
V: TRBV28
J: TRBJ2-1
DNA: TGTGCCACCCTGGATCTAGCGGGAGCTTCTAGGTCCTACAATGAGCAGTTCTTC
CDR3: CATLDLAGASRSYNEQFF

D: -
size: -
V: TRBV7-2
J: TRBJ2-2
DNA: TGTGCCAGCAGCTTCTATTCAGACCTGAACACCGGGGAGCTGTTTTTT
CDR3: CASSFYSDLNTGELFF

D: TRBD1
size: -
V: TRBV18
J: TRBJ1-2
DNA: TGTGCCAGCTCACTCCGACAGGGTAGCTACACCTTC
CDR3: CASSLRQGSYTF

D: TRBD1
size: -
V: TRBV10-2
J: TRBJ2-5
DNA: TGCGCCACCTTACCGACAGGGGATAGGGAGACCCAGTACTTC
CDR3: CATLPTGDRETQYF

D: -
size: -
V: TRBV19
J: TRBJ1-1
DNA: TGTGCCAGTAGTATATCCAGGGGGAACACTGAAGCTTTCTTT
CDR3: CASSISRGNTEAFF

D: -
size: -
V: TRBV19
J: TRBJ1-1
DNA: TGTGCCAGTAGTATAGATCGGGGTTTCACTGAAGCTTTCTTT
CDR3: CASSIDRGFTEAFF

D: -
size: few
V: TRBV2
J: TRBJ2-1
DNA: TGTGCCGGCGGGGCCAACCGCCCGGGGAATGAGCAGTTCTTC
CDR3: CAGGANRPGNEQFF

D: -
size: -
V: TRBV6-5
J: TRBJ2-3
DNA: TGTGCCAGCAGTTACGCGTGGCCCTCGGATACGCAGTATTTT
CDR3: CASSYAWPSDTQYF

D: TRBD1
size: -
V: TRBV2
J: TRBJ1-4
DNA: TGTGCCAGCAGGCTCACAGGGGGCCGGGAAAAACTGTTTTTT
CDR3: CASRLTGGREKLFF

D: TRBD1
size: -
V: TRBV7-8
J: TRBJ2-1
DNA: TGTGCCAGCAGCACGGGACAGGGGGCGTGGGTTAATGAGCAGTTCTTC
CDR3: CASSTGQGAWVNEQFF

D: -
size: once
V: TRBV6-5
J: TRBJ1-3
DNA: TGTGCCAGCAGTTACTCGACGGCTGCAGGGGGAAACACCATATATTTT
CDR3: CASSYSTAAGGNTIYF

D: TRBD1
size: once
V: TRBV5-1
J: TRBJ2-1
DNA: TGCGCCAGCAGCCCGGGACAGGGGGCCAATGAGCAGTTCTTC
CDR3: CASSPGQGANEQFF

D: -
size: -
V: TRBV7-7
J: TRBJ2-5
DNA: TGTGCCAGCAGCTTAGCGTCCTCCCAAGAGACCCAGTACTTC
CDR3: CASSLASSQETQYF

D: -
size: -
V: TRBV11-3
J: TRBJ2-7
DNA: TGTGCCAGCAGCTTAGGACCCAAGGGATATGAGCAGTACTTC
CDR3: CASSLGPKGYEQYF

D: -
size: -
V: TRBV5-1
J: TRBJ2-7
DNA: TGCGCCAGCAGCCAAAACTACGAGCAGTACTTC
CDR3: CASSQNYEQYF

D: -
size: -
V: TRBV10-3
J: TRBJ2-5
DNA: TGTGCCATCAGGGACTATGAGACCCAGTACTTC
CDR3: CAIRDYETQYF

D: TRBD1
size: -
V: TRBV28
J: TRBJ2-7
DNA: TGTGCCAGCAGTTTTTCGACAGGGTATAAAGAGCAGTACTTC
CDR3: CASSFSTGYKEQYF

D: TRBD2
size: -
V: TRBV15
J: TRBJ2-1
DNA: TGTGCCACCAGCAGGTATAAACTAGCGGGAGGGCCGGGTGAGCAGTTCTTC
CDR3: CATSRYKLAGGPGEQFF

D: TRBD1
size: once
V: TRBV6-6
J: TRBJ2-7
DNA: TGTGCCAGCAGTTCGGATGGACAGGGGGCTCACGAGCAGTACTTC
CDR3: CASSSDGQGAHEQYF

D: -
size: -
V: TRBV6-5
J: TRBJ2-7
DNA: TGTGCCAGCAGGGGACTACAGGGCACGCACGACCAGTACTTC
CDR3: CASRGLQGTHDQYF

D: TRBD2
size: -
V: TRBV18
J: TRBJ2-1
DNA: TGTGCCAGCTCACAGACTAGCGGTTCCTACAATGAGCAGTTCTTC
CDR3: CASSQTSGSYNEQFF

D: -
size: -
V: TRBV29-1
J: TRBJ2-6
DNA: TGCAGCGTTGAGGGGGGTGCCGGGGCCAACGTCCTGACTTTC
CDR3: CSVEGGAGANVLTF

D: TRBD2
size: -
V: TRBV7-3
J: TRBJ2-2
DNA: TGTGCCAGCAGCCCGAGGACTAGCGGGAGTGGCGGGGAGCTGTTTTTT
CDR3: CASSPRTSGSGGELFF

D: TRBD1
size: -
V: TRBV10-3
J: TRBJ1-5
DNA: TGTGCCATCAGGAACACAGGGGAACAGCCCCAGCATTTT
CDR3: CAIRNTGEQPQHF

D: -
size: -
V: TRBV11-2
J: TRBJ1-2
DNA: TGTGCCAGCAGCTTAGAGGCTAGGAGCGGGGCGTTACACGGCTACACCTTC
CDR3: CASSLEARSGALHGYTF

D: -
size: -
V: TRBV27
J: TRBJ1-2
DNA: TGTGCCAGCAGTCTTACAGGGAACTATGGCTACACCTTC
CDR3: CASSLTGNYGYTF

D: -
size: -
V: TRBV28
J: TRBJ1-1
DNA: TGTGCCAGCAGTACAGGCCAGATGAACACTGAAGCTTTCTTT
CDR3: CASSTGQMNTEAFF

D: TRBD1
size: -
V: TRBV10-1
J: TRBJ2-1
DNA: TGCGCCAGCAGTGTGGACAGGGTGTCCTACAATGAGCAGTTCTTC
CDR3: CASSVDRVSYNEQFF

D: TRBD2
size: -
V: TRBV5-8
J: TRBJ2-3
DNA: TGTGCCAGCAGCAAGGCGGGACTAGTTTTTTCGTTGGGTACGCAGTATTTT
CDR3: CASSKAGLVFSLGTQYF